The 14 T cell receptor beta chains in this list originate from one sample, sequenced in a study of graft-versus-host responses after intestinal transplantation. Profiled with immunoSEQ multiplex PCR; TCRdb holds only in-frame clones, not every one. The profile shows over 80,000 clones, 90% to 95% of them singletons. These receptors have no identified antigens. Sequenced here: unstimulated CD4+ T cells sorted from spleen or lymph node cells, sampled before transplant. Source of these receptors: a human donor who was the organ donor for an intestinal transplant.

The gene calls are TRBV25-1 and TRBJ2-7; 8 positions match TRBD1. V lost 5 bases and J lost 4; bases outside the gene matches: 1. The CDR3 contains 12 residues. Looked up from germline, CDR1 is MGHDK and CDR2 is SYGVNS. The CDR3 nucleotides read TGTGCCAGCAGTACAGGGGGATACGAGCAGTACTTC. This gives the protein CASSTGGYEQYF.

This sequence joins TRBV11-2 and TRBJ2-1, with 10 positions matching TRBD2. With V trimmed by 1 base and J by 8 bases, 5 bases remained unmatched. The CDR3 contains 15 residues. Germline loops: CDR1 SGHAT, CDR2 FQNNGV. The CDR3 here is CASSLAVAGGHEQFF. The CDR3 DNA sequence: TGTGCCAGCAGCTTAGCGGTAGCGGGGGGCCATGAGCAGTTCTTC. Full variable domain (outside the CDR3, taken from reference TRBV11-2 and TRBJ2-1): EAGVAQSPRYKIIEKRQSVAFWCNPISGHATLYWYQQILGQGPKLLIQFQNNGVVDDSQLPKDRFSAERLKGVDSTLKIQPAKLEDSAVYLCASSLAVAGGHEQFFGPGTRLTVL.

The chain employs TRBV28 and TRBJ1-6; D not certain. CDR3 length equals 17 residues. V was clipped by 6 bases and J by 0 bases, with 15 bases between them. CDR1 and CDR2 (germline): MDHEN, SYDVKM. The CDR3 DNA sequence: TGTGCCAGCAGCCCCGACATACTTAGCTCCTATAATTCACCCCTCCACTTT. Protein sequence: CASSPDILSSYNSPLHF. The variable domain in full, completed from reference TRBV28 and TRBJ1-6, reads DVKVTQSSRYLVKRTGEKVFLECVQDMDHENMFWYRQDPGLGLRLIYFSYDVKMKEKGDIPEGYSVSREKKERFSLILESASTNQTSMYLCASSPDILSSYNSPLHFGNGTRLTVT.

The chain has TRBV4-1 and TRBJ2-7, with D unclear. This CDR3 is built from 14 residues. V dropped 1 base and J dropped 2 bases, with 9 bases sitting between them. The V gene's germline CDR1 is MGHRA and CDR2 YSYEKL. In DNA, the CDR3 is TGCGCCAGCAGCCAAGTATCCTCGGCCTACGAGCAGTACTTC. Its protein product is CASSQVSSAYEQYF.

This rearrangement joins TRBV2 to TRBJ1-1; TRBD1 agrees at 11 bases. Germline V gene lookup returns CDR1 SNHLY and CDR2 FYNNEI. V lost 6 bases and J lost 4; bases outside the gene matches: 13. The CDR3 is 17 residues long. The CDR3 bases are TGTGCCAGCAGGAGGGGACAGGGGGTGCGGGTTAGCACTGAAGCTTTCTTT. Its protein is CASRRGQGVRVSTEAFF.

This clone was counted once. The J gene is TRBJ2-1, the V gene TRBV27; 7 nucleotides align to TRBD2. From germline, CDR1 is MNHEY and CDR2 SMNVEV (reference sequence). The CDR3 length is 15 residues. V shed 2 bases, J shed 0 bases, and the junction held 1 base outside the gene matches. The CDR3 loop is CASSLGGVSYNEQFF. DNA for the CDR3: TGTGCCAGCAGTTTAGGGGGGGTCTCCTACAATGAGCAGTTCTTC.

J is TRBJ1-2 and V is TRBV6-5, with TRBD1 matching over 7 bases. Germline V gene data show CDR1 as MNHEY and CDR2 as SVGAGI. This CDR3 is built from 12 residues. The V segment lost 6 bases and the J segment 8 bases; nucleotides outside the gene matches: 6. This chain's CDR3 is CASRRQGGGYTF. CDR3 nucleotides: TGTGCCAGCAGAAGACAGGGAGGCGGCTACACCTTC.

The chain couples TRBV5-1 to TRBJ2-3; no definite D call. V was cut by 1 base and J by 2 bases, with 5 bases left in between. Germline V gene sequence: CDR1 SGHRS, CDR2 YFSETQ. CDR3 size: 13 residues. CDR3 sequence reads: CASSLSITDTQYF. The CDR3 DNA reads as TGCGCCAGCAGCTTGTCCATCACAGATACGCAGTATTTT. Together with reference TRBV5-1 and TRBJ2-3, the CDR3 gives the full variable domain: KAGVTQTPRYLIKTRGQQVTLSCSPISGHRSVSWYQQTPGQGLQFLFEYFSETQRNKGNFPGRFSGRQFSNSRSEMNVSTLELGDSALYLCASSLSITDTQYFGPGTRLTVL.

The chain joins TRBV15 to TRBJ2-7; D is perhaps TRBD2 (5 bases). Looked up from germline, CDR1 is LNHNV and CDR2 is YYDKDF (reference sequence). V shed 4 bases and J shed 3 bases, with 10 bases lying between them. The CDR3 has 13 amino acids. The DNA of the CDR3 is TGTGCCACCAGCAAGACCGGGAACTACGAGCAGTACTTC. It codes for CATSKTGNYEQYF.

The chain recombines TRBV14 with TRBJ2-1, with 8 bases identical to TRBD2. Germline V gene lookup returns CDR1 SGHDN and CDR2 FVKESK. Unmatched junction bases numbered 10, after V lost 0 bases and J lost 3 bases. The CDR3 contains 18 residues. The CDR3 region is CASSQEIPRGVYYNEQFF. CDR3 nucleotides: TGTGCCAGCAGCCAAGAAATCCCGCGGGGGGTTTACTACAATGAGCAGTTCTTC.

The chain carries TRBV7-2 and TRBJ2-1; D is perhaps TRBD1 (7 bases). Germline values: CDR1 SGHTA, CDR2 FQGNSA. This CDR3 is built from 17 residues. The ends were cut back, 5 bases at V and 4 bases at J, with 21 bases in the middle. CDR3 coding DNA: TGTGCCAGCAGCCCTCGGGGTGGCAGGGGGACTTACAATGAGCAGTTCTTC. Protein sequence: CASSPRGGRGTYNEQFF.

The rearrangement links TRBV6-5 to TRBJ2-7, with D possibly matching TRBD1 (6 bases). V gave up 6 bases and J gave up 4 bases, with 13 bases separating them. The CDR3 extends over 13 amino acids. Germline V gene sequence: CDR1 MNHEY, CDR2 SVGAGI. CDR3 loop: CASRSLQGYEQYF. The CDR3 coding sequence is TGTGCCAGCAGATCCCTGCAGGGGTACGAGCAGTACTTC.

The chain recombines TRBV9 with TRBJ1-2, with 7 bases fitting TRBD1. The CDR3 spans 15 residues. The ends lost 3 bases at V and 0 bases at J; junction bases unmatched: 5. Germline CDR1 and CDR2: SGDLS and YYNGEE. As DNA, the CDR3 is TGTGCCAGCAGCGAGTCGACAGGGTCTAACTATGGCTACACCTTC. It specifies CASSESTGSNYGYTF.

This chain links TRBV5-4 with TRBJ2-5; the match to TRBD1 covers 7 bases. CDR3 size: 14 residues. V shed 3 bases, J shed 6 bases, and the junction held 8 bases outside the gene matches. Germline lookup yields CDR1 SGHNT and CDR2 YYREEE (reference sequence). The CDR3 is CASSSGQERKTQYF. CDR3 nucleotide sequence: TGTGCCAGCAGCTCTGGACAGGAGAGGAAGACCCAGTACTTC.